The 31 T cell receptor beta chains below were found in one sample sequenced in a study of T cell repertoires in aging, cancer and after chemotherapy. Multiplex touch-down PCR with TRB-A/B primers amplified rearranged V-D-J TRB sequences. TCRdb re-analysed the multiplex PCR reads in MiXCR, keeping a single row per CDR3 protein. The profile covers 1,500 or so distinct CDR3 sequences, with roughly 30% appearing a single time and 33% taken by the ten largest. Peripheral blood genomic DNA, not sorted cells or RNA, was the template. Sequencing used blood. The receptors were sampled from a human donor with a solid tumor.

This clonotype is classed as large (0.1 to 1%). V gene TRBV6-2 or TRBV6-3 combines with J gene TRBJ2-3, with D perhaps TRBD2 (5 bases). The V end lost 3 bases, the J end lost 4 bases, and 11 bases lay between the germline ends. Germline CDR1 is MNHEY and CDR2 is SVGEGT. The CDR3 spans 14 residues. DNA for the CDR3: TGTGCCAGCAGTTATGCGGAGGAGGCAGATACGCAGTATTTT. This codes for CASSYAEEADTQYF.

Judged by abundance, this clonotype is large. The rearrangement uses TRBV30 and TRBJ2-1; D possibly uses TRBD1 or TRBD2 (7 bases each). Germline CDR1 and CDR2: GTSNPN and SVGIG (reference sequence). V was trimmed by 5 bases and J by 2 bases, leaving 16 bases between them. The CDR3 consists of 15 residues. The chain's CDR3 is CAWSHQGGTYNEQFF. The DNA of the CDR3 is TGTGCCTGGTCTCACCAGGGGGGGACCTACAATGAGCAGTTCTTC. Variable domain in full (rest from reference TRBV30 and TRBJ2-1): SQTIHQWPATLVQPVGSPLSLECTVEGTSNPNLYWYRQAAGRGLQLLFYSVGIGQISSEVPQNLSASRPQDRQFILSSKKLLLSDSGFYLCAWSHQGGTYNEQFFGPGTRLTVL.

The rearrangement links TRBV12-5 to TRBJ2-1, with a tentative D call TRBD1 (6 bases). The CDR3 contains 17 residues. Germline V gives CDR1 LGHNT, CDR2 FRNRAP. V was shortened by 1 base and J by 7 bases, with 20 bases between the two germline ends. CDR3 in amino acids: CASGLAPRVGGWNEQFF. The DNA for the CDR3 is TGTGCTAGTGGTTTGGCACCCCGGGTAGGGGGTTGGAATGAGCAGTTCTTC.

This clonotype occurred a few times. This chain connects TRBV13 to TRBJ2-3; 8 bases align to TRBD2. The CDR3 spans 14 residues. From germline, CDR1 is PRHDT and CDR2 FYEKMQ (reference sequence). J gave up 6 bases and V 3 bases, and 5 bases lay outside the gene matches. The CDR3: CASSFRRGADTQYF. As DNA, the CDR3 is TGTGCCAGCAGCTTTCGGCGGGGGGCCGATACGCAGTATTTT.

This clonotype is judged large (0.1 to 1%). The gene calls are TRBV30 and TRBJ2-7, with D perhaps assigned TRBD1 or TRBD2 (5 bases each). Trimming removed 1 base at V and 3 bases at J, with 13 bases between. The CDR3 extends over 14 amino acids. Germline loops: CDR1 GTSNPN, CDR2 SVGIG (reference sequence). Here the CDR3 DNA reads TGTGCCTGGAGTGATCAGGGTCGGGGCTACGAGCAGTACTTC. Protein sequence: CAWSDQGRGYEQYF.

This clonotype is medium-sized (0.01 to 0.1%) in the sample. This chain links TRBV10-3 with TRBJ2-1, with D unresolved. The germline V and J ends were trimmed by 4 bases and 2 bases, with 6 bases remaining between them. The CDR3 totals 13 residues. Germline V gene sequence: CDR1 ENHRY, CDR2 SYGVKD. The CDR3 sequence: CAISGPPYNEQFF. The CDR3 DNA is TGTGCCATCAGTGGGCCCCCCTACAATGAGCAGTTCTTC.

By sample share, this clonotype is large (0.1 to 1%). The chain employs TRBV5-6 and TRBJ2-3; maybe TRBD2 (5 bases). Germline V gene lookup returns CDR1 SGHDT and CDR2 YYEEEE. With 3 bases removed from V and 4 bases from J, the gap between germline ends came to 12 bases. The length of the CDR3 is 14 residues. The CDR3 sequence is CASSSWTHPDTQYF. In DNA form, the CDR3 reads TGTGCCAGCAGCTCATGGACTCACCCAGATACGCAGTATTTT.

This clonotype was seen more than once but under ten times. The chain combines TRBV19 with TRBJ2-7; 9 nucleotides match TRBD1. The CDR3 has 14 residues. Germline V lookup: CDR1 LNHDA, CDR2 SQIVND (reference sequence). The ends lost 5 bases at V and 2 bases at J; junction bases unmatched: 4. The CDR3 DNA reads as TGTGCCAGTAGTGAAAGGGACAGGGCCTACGAGCAGTACTTC. Residues: CASSERDRAYEQYF.

This clonotype is labeled large. In nucleotides, the CDR3 is TGTGCCACCAGCAGAGGACTAGCGGGAGCTTACGAGCAGTACTTC. This codes for CATSRGLAGAYEQYF. The rearrangement links TRBV15 to TRBJ2-7, with 12 bases that match TRBD2. Germline V CDR1 and CDR2: LNHNV, YYDKDF (reference sequence). The CDR3 sequence is 15 residues long. The trim removed 1 base at V and 4 bases at J, leaving 2 bases unmatched. Combining the CDR3 with reference TRBV15 and TRBJ2-7 gives the whole variable domain DAMVIQNPRYQVTQFGKPVTLSCSQTLNHNVMYWYQQKSSQAPKLLFHYYDKDFNNEADTPDNFQSRRPNTSFCFLDIRSPGLGDTAMYLCATSRGLAGAYEQYFGPGTRLTVT.

V is TRBV4-2 and J is TRBJ2-1; D may match TRBD1 or TRBD2 (5 bases each). Germline V lookup: CDR1 LGHNA, CDR2 YNFKEQ. This CDR3 has 18 residues. Trimming removed 0 bases from V and 2 bases from J, with 17 bases in between. In nucleotides, the CDR3 is TGTGCCAGCAGCCAAGAGTCTACAGCCGGGACCCCCTACAATGAGCAGTTCTTC. Translated, it gives CASSQESTAGTPYNEQFF.

With respect to this clonotype: A much larger clone differs from this one at a single base, so this may be a read error. This chain joins TRBV5-5 and TRBJ2-1; D assignment may be TRBD1 or TRBD2 (5 bases each). The end of the DNA is better explained by TRBJ2-7, so the J call may be wrong. The germline V gene encodes CDR1 SGHKS and CDR2 YYEKEE (reference sequence). This CDR3 is built from 15 residues. In DNA form, the CDR3 reads TGTGCCAGCAGCCAAGCCGGGACCCATTACAATGAGCAGTACTTC. It is translated as CASSQAGTHYNEQYF.

The V gene is TRBV20-1, the J gene TRBJ2-1; TRBD2 matches at 10 bases. This CDR3 has 14 amino acids. The V gene end was trimmed by 5 bases and the J gene end by 3 bases; junction bases not matched to a gene: 4. Germline CDR1 and CDR2: DFQATT and SNEGSKA (reference sequence). CDR3 residues: CSASGLADYNEQFF. DNA for the CDR3: TGCAGTGCTTCAGGACTAGCGGACTACAATGAGCAGTTCTTC.

A few counts support this clonotype. The chain couples TRBV5-4 to TRBJ2-7; 9 nucleotides agree with TRBD1. This CDR3 region has 19 residues. The germline CDR1 and CDR2 sequences are SGHNT and YYREEE (reference sequence). With 4 bases clipped from V and 6 bases from J, the junction kept 23 bases outside the gene matches. The CDR3 sequence: CASSPNPGQGLWGTVEQYF. The CDR3 nucleotides are TGTGCCAGCAGCCCCAACCCGGGACAGGGACTCTGGGGAACGGTCGAGCAGTACTTC.

This clonotype was picked up a small number of times. The chain uses TRBV18 and TRBJ1-6; 8 positions agree with TRBD1. The germline V gene encodes CDR1 KGHSH and CDR2 LQKENI. The CDR3 is made up of 15 amino acids. Trimming took 0 bases from V and 11 from J; bases not matched to a gene: 6. CDR3 DNA sequence: TGTGCCAGCTCACCACCCGGGACAGGCAGAGCACCCCTCCACTTT. Translation gives CASSPPGTGRAPLHF.

This clonotype has a handful of counts. CDR3 protein: CSARGWRADYEQYF. DNA for the CDR3: TGCAGTGCTAGAGGTTGGCGGGCGGACTACGAGCAGTACTTC. J is TRBJ2-7 and V is TRBV20-1; weak D call: TRBD2 (5 bases). Germline-derived CDR1 and CDR2 are DFQATT and SNEGSKA (reference sequence). There are 14 residues in the CDR3. V lost 1 base and J 3 bases, leaving 13 bases between the germline ends.

J is TRBJ1-4 and V is TRBV12-3 or TRBV12-4, with D unclear. The ends were cut back, 7 bases at V and 8 bases at J, with 14 bases in the middle. The CDR3 has 13 amino acids. CDR3 coding DNA: TGTGCCAGCACCCTGGGCGGGAGGGAAAAACTGTTTTTT. It codes for CASTLGGREKLFF.

The rearrangement joins TRBV18 to TRBJ1-3; D unclear. Trimming stripped 3 bases from V and 0 bases from J, with 9 bases between. This CDR3 region has 15 residues. Germline assignment: CDR1 KGHSH and CDR2 LQKENI. The CDR3 nucleotides read TGTGCCAGCTCACCTTCCCAGTACTCTGGAAACACCATATATTTT. This gives the protein CASSPSQYSGNTIYF.

As concerns this clonotype: One junction end does not reproduce the germline sequence, and a read error may be involved. In nucleotides, the CDR3 is TGTGCCAGCACCAACCTCAGGGCCTCTGGAAACTCCATATATTTT. Its translation: CASTNLRASGNSIYF. V usage is TRBV6-5 and J usage is TRBJ1-3; a possible D gene is TRBD1 (5 bases). Germline assignment: CDR1 MNHEY and CDR2 SVGAGI. The CDR3 sequence is 15 residues long.

This clonotype was counted between two and nine times. For the CDR3, the DNA is TGTGCCAGCAGCTTGGACCTCGTAGCCAAAAACATTCAGTACTTC. Its translation: CASSLDLVAKNIQYF. The V and J genes are TRBV5-4 and TRBJ2-4; unclear D gene. This CDR3 contains 15 residues. Germline assignment: CDR1 SGHNT and CDR2 YYREEE (reference sequence). Trimming shortened V by 0 bases and J by 0 bases, and 7 bases separated the two germline ends.

V and J are TRBV7-9 and TRBJ2-3; 9 bases line up with TRBD2. The V segment lost 5 bases and the J segment 3 bases; nucleotides outside the gene matches: 3. The CDR3 sequence is 14 residues long. Germline V CDR1 and CDR2: SEHNR, FQNEAQ (reference sequence). The CDR3 spells CASSPGLATDTQYF. The DNA of the CDR3 is TGTGCCAGCAGCCCAGGACTAGCGACAGATACGCAGTATTTT.

The rearrangement joins TRBV5-1 to TRBJ2-2; tentative D call: TRBD2 (5 bases). V was shortened by 4 bases and J by 0 bases, with 10 bases between the two germline ends. This CDR3 is 15 amino acids long. In germline, CDR1 is SGHRS, CDR2 YFSETQ. This CDR3 is CASSRSGTNTGELFF. For the CDR3, the DNA is TGCGCCAGCAGCCGTTCCGGGACGAACACCGGGGAGCTGTTTTTT. The variable domain in full, completed from reference TRBV5-1 and TRBJ2-2, reads KAGVTQTPRYLIKTRGQQVTLSCSPISGHRSVSWYQQTPGQGLQFLFEYFSETQRNKGNFPGRFSGRQFSNSRSEMNVSTLELGDSALYLCASSRSGTNTGELFFGEGSRLTVL.

As to this clonotype: A read error may account for a junction end that differs from germline. The rearrangement uses TRBV7-2 and TRBJ2-1; a possible D gene is TRBD1 (6 bases). The CDR3 length is 15 residues. Germline V gene data show CDR1 as SGHTA and CDR2 as FQGNSA. The CDR3 nucleotides are TGTGCCAGCAGCTTATTTTTGGGCAGGGACAATGAGCAGTTATTC. This translates into CASSLFLGRDNEQLF.

A word on this clonotype: The limits of the CDR3 on the DNA are not certain, so only TCRdb's listed CDR3 is given. This chain joins TRBV4-2 and TRBJ2-7; no check of the table's D call, TRBD2, against the DNA was made. The CDR3 has 16 residues if both end residues are counted. Germline V CDR1 and CDR2: LGHNA, YNFKEQ. CDR3 sequence reads: CASSQVKVGSGARKYF.

This clonotype is judged large (0.1 to 1%). The chain uses TRBV6-4 and TRBJ2-2; D not resolved. The germline V gene encodes CDR1 MRHNA and CDR2 SNTAGT. V was shortened by 0 bases and J by 5 bases, with 4 bases between the two germline ends. The CDR3 is 13 residues long. The DNA for the CDR3 is TGTGCCAGCAGTGACTCGGGAACCGGGGAGCTGTTTTTT. Protein sequence: CASSDSGTGELFF.

The chain combines TRBV20-1 with TRBJ1-2, with 7 bases aligning to TRBD1. The germline V gene encodes CDR1 DFQATT and CDR2 SNEGSKA (reference sequence). The CDR3 loop spans 13 amino acids. After removal of 2 bases from V and 7 bases from J, the junction contained 7 bases not matched to a gene. CDR3 sequence: CSARTGTVFGYTF. As DNA, the CDR3 is TGCAGTGCTAGAACCGGGACAGTGTTTGGCTACACCTTC.

This clonotype was seen a handful of times. The V gene is TRBV12-3 or TRBV12-4, the J gene TRBJ1-1, with no clear D. This CDR3 comprises 14 residues. V was clipped by 6 bases and J by 1 base, with 12 bases between them. Here the CDR3 reads CASSYAPRNTEAFF. The CDR3 DNA sequence: TGTGCCAGCAGCTATGCCCCTCGGAACACTGAAGCTTTCTTT.

The CDR3 DNA reads as TGTGCCAGCAGTTTATCGAAGGGAACTAATGAAAAACTGTTTTTT. Its translation: CASSLSKGTNEKLFF. The rearrangement joins TRBV27 to TRBJ1-4; D unresolved. Germline CDR1 MNHEY, CDR2 SMNVEV (reference sequence). Deletions cut 0 bases from V and 1 base from J, with 6 bases between. This CDR3 spans 15 amino acids.

The chain joins TRBV5-1 to TRBJ2-2; possibly TRBD1 for D (7 bases). Looked up from germline, CDR1 is SGHRS and CDR2 is YFSETQ. This CDR3 has 13 amino acids. V was pared by 9 bases and J by 4 bases, with 13 bases between. This chain's CDR3 is CATRGAGTGELFF. DNA for the CDR3: TGCGCCACCAGGGGGGCAGGCACCGGGGAGCTGTTTTTT.

As concerns this clonotype: This sequence may be a read error, since a much larger clone differs from it by one base. V gene TRBV6-5 combines with J gene TRBJ2-5; 9 nucleotides line up with TRBD2. V dropped 1 base and J dropped 4; count of bases not matched to a gene: 7. This CDR3 region has 16 residues. Germline values: CDR1 MNHEY, CDR2 SVGAGI. The CDR3 region is CASSYWGSGGSETQYF. Written as DNA, the CDR3 is TGTGCCAGCAGTTACTGGGGTAGCGGGGGATCAGAGACCCAGTACTTC.

As concerns this clonotype: The final CDR3 position lacks the conserved phenylalanine or tryptophan, pointing to a likely read error. The DNA is omitted, as the CDR3 cannot be located on it reliably, and the CDR3 follows TCRdb's listing. V usage is TRBV6-6 and J usage is TRBJ2-3; no DNA check was done on the table's D call, TRBD1. A total of 9 residues make up the CDR3, ends included. The germline CDR1 and CDR2 sequences are MNHNY and SVGAGI (reference sequence). CDR3 sequence: CASTRRQGP.

This clonotype is classed as large. V and J are TRBV29-1 and TRBJ2-2; D might be TRBD1 or TRBD2, each matching 7 bases. V dropped 3 bases and J dropped 7 bases, with 15 bases sitting between them. This CDR3 has 14 residues. Germline V gene sequence: CDR1 SQVTM, CDR2 ANQGSEA. Written as DNA, the CDR3 is TGCAGCGTTGAGGGGAGGGGGCGAGGCGGGGAGCTGTTTTTT. It translates to CSVEGRGRGGELFF.